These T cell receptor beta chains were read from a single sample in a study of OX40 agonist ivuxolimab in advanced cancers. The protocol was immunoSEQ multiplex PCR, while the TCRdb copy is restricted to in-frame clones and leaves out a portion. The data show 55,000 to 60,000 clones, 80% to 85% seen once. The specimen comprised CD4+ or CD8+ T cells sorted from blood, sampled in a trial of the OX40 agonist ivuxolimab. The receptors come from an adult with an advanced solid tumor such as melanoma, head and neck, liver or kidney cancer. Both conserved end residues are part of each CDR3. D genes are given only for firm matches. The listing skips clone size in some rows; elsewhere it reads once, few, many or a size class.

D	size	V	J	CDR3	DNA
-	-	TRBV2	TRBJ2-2	CASSKEFGELFF	TGTGCCAGCAGTAAAGAATTCGGGGAGCTGTTTTTT
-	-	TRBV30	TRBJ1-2	CAQGRYGYTF	TGTGCCCAGGGGCGGTATGGCTACACCTTC
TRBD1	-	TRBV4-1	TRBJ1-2	CASSQGGQGMSSGGYTF	TGCGCCAGCAGCCAAGGGGGACAGGGGATGAGTTCAGGTGGCTACACCTTC
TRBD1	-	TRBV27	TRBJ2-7	CASRDVTGGRDEQYF	TGTGCCAGCAGAGACGTGACAGGGGGCAGGGACGAGCAGTACTTC
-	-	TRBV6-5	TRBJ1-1	CASSYRRLNTEAFF	TGTGCCAGCAGTTACCGGAGGCTGAACACTGAAGCTTTCTTT
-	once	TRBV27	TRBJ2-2	CASSGRVANTGELFF	TGTGCCAGCAGTGGTCGGGTCGCGAACACCGGGGAGCTGTTTTTT
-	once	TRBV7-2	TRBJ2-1	CASSLDFSEQFF	TGTGCCAGCAGCTTGGACTTTAGTGAGCAGTTCTTC
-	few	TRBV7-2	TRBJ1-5	CASSLGQGNQPQHF	TGTGCCAGCAGCCTGGGGCAGGGGAATCAGCCCCAGCATTTT
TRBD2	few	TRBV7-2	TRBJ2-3	CASSRVAGAGTDTQYF	TGTGCCAGCAGCCGCGTGGCGGGAGCGGGCACAGATACGCAGTATTTT
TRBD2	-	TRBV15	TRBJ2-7	CATSRRGSYEQYF	TGTGCCACCAGCAGGCGGGGGTCCTACGAGCAGTACTTC
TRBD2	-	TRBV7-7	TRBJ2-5	CASSLTAGGKETQYF	TGTGCTAGCAGCTTAACGGCGGGAGGAAAAGAGACCCAGTACTTC
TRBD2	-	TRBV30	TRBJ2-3	CAWSVAGGQGTQYF	TGTGCCTGGAGTGTGGCGGGGGGGCAGGGTACGCAGTATTTT
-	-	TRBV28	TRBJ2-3	CASSLGGTPDTQYF	TGTGCCAGCAGTTTAGGGGGTACCCCAGATACGCAGTATTTT
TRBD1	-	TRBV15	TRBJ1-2	CATSRDLTRTGYNYGYTF	TGTGCCACCAGCAGAGATTTAACCCGGACAGGATACAACTATGGCTACACCTTC
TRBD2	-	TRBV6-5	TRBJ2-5	CASIGGAGGWETQYF	TGTGCCAGCATTGGGGGAGCGGGAGGGTGGGAGACCCAGTACTTC
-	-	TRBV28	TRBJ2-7	CASHRDIHPYEQYF	TGTGCCAGCCACAGGGACATCCATCCCTACGAGCAGTACTTC
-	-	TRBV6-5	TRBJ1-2	CASSDSYTNYGYTF	TGTGCCAGCAGTGACAGCTATACTAACTATGGCTACACCTTC
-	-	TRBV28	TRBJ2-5	CASMTAGETQYF	TGTGCCAGCATGACGGCGGGGGAGACCCAGTACTTC
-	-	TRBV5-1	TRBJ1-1	CASSLDGYTEAFF	TGCGCCAGCAGCTTGGACGGGTACACTGAAGCTTTCTTT
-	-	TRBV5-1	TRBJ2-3	CASSLGVSTDTQYF	TGCGCCAGCAGCCTCGGGGTTAGCACAGATACGCAGTATTTT
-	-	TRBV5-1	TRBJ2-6	CASRPNSGANVLTF	TGCGCCAGCAGGCCCAACTCTGGGGCCAACGTCCTGACTTTC
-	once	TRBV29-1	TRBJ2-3	CSVERGPSQYF	TGCAGCGTTGAGAGGGGACCCTCCCAGTATTTT
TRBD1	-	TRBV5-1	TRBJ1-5	CASSHGQGGNQPQHF	TGCGCCAGCAGCCACGGACAGGGGGGCAATCAGCCCCAGCATTTT
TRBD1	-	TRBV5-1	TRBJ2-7	CASSLGQGSYEQYF	TGCGCCAGCAGCCTAGGACAGGGATCCTACGAGCAGTACTTC
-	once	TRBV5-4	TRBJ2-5	CASSSFTGARETQYF	TGTGCCAGCAGCTCGTTCACGGGGGCACGAGAGACCCAGTACTTC
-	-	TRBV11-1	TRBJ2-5	CASSLEAAVQETQYF	TGTGCCAGCAGCTTAGAGGCAGCGGTCCAAGAGACCCAGTACTTC
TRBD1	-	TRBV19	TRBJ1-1	CASRRQGRAAFF	TGTGCCAGTAGGAGACAGGGGAGGGCAGCTTTCTTT
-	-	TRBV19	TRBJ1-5	CASSIEQGDQPQHF	TGTGCCAGTAGTATAGAACAGGGCGATCAGCCCCAGCATTTT
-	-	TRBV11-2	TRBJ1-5	CASSPQGTLPNQPQHF	TGTGCCAGCAGCCCACAAGGGACCTTACCCAATCAGCCCCAGCATTTT
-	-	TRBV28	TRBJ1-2	CASRSRPQNYGYTF	TGTGCCAGCCGGTCCCGACCTCAAAACTATGGCTACACCTTC